This TCR beta chain was identified during a study of blood T cell repertoires in COVID-19. The CDR3 sequence is 15 residues long. Trimming removed 3 bases from V and 4 bases from J; junction bases left unmatched: 6. The germline V gene has CDR1 SGDLS and CDR2 YYNGEE. Original analysis: Reference gene primers were amplified, and this amplification served to estimate nucleated cell counts. Using immunoSEQ multiplex PCR, the repertoire was profiled, and TCRdb retains in-frame clones only, with some absent. V, J and clone size are those of that table, while D and trimming were read from the DNA. The profile shows 250,000 to 300,000 clones, 75% to 90% of them singletons.

The sequenced sample was peripheral blood. The sequence came from a woman aged 50 to 60 who had recovered from COVID-19. The gene calls are TRBV9 and TRBJ2-3, with TRBD2 matching 9 bases. The CDR3 here is CASSETLAGSDTQYF. The CDR3 DNA reads as TGTGCCAGCAGCGAGACCCTAGCGGGATCAGATACGCAGTATTTT.